This TCR beta chain was sequenced for a study of patients and donors after allogeneic stem cell transplantation. This clonotype was seen at least ten times. Via MiXCR, TCRdb re-called the RT-PCR reads, giving one row per CDR3 protein. The data contain roughly 960,000 distinct CDR3 sequences, about a sixth of them singletons. Sequencing used blood, either unsorted or a sorted T cell fraction (not recorded which). The receptor's source is a human donor who was either an allogeneic HSCT recipient or a stem cell or donor lymphocyte infusion donor (not recorded which). It is not recorded whose cells these are; they may come from a transplant donor.

The CDR3 protein is CASSPHIRGSGSLAKNIQYF. CDR3 nucleotide sequence: TGTGCCAGCAGTCCCCACATCCGTGGTAGCGGGAGCCTGGCCAAAAACATTCAGTACTTC. The chain carries TRBV12-3 or TRBV12-4 and TRBJ2-4; 9 bases are shared with TRBD2. J gave up 1 base and V 5 bases, and 18 bases lay outside the gene matches. CDR3 size: 20 residues.